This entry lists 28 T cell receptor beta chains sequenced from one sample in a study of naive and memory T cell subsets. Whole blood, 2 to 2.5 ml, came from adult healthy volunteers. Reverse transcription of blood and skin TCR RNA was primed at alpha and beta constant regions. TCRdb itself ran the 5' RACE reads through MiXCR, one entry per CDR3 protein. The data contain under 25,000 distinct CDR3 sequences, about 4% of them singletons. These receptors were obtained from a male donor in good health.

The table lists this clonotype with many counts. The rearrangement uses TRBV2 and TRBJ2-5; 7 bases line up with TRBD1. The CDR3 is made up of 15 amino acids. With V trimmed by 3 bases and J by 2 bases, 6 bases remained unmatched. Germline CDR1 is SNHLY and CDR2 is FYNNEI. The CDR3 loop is CASSESDRVQETQYF. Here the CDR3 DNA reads TGTGCCAGCAGTGAGAGTGACAGGGTTCAAGAGACCCAGTACTTC. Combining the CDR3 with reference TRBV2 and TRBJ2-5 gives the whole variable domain EPEVTQTPSHQVTQMGQEVILRCVPISNHLYFYWYRQILGQKVEFLVSFYNNEISEKSEIFDDQFSVERPDGSNFTLKIRSTKLEDSAMYFCASSESDRVQETQYFGPGTRLLVL.

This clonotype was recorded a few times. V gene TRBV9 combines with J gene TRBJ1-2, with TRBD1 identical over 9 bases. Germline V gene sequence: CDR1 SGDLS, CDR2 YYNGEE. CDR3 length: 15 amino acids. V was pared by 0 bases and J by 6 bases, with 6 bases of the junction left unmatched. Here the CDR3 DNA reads TGTGCCAGCAGCGTAGCTAGGGACAGGGAAGATGGCTACACCTTC. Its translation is CASSVARDREDGYTF.

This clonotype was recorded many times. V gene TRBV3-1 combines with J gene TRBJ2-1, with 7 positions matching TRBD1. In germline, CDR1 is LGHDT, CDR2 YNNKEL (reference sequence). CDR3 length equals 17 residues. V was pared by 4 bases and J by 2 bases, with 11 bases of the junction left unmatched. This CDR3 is CASSPRTGTVTYNEQFF. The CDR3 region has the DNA TGTGCCAGCAGCCCACGAACCGGGACAGTGACCTACAATGAGCAGTTCTTC.

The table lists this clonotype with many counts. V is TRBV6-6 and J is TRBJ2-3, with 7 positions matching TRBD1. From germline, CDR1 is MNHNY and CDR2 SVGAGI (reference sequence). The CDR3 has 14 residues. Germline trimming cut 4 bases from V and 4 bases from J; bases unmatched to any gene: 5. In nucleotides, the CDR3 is TGTGCCAGCAGTTTTGGACAGGTAGCAGATACGCAGTATTTT. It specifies CASSFGQVADTQYF.

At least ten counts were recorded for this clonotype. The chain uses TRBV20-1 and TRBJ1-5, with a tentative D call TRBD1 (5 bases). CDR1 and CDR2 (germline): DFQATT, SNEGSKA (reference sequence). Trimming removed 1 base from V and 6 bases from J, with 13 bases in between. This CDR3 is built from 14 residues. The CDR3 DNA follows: TGCAGTGCTAGAGGGTGGCAGGGCGGTCAGCCCCAGCATTTT. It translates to CSARGWQGGQPQHF.

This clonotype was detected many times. The CDR3 sequence is CASSLVPIGTSGSYNEQFF. Here the CDR3 DNA reads TGTGCCAGCAGCTTGGTTCCCATCGGGACTAGCGGGAGCTACAATGAGCAGTTCTTC. This rearrangement joins TRBV5-4 to TRBJ2-1, with TRBD2 identical over 14 bases. This CDR3 has 19 residues. Trimming at V came to 0 bases and at J to 3 bases, leaving 8 bases not matched to a gene. Germline CDR1 and CDR2: SGHNT and YYREEE (reference sequence). Supplemented by reference TRBV5-4 and TRBJ2-1, the full variable domain reads ETGVTQSPTHLIKTRGQQVTLRCSSQSGHNTVSWYQQALGQGPQFIFQYYREEENGRGNFPPRFSGLQFPNYSSELNVNALELDDSALYLCASSLVPIGTSGSYNEQFFGPGTRLTVL.

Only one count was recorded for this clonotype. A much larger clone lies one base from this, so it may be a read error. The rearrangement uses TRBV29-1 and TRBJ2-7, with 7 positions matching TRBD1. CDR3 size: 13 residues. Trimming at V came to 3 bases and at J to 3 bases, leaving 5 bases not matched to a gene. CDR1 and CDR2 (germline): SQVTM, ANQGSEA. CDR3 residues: CSVDVGGVYEQYF. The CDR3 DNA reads TGCAGCGTTGATGTAGGGGGCGTCTACGAGCAGTACTTC.

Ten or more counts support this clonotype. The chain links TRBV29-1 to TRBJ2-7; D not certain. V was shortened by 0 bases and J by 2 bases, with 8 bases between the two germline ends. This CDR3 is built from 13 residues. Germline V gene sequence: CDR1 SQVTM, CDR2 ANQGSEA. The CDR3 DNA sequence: TGCAGCGTTGAAGATCGGCAGACCTACGAGCAGTACTTC. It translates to CSVEDRQTYEQYF.

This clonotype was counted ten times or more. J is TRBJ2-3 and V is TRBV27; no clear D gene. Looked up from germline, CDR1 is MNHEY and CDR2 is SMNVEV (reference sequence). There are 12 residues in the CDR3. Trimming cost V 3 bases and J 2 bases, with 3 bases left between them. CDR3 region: CASSFNTDTQYF. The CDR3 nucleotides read TGTGCCAGCAGTTTCAACACAGATACGCAGTATTTT.

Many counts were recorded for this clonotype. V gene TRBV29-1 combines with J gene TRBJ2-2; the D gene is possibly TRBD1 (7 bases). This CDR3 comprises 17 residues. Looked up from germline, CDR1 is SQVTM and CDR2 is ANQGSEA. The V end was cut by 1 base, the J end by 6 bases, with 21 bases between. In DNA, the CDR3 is TGCAGCGTTGAAGGGAGGGGGCTAACAACACCGTCCGGGGAGCTGTTTTTT. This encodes CSVEGRGLTTPSGELFF.

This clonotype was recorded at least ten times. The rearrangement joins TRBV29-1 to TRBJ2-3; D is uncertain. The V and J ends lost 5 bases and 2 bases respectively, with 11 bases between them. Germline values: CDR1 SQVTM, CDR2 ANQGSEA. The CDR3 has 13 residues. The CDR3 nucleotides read TGCAGCGTTATTGCCGGGCCCACAGATACGCAGTATTTT. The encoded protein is CSVIAGPTDTQYF.

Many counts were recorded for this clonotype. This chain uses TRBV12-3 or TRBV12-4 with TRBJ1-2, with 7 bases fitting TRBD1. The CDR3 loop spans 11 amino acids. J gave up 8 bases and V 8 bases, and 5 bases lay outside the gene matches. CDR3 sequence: CASLGGPGYTF. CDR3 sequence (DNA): TGTGCCAGCCTAGGGGGCCCGGGCTACACCTTC.

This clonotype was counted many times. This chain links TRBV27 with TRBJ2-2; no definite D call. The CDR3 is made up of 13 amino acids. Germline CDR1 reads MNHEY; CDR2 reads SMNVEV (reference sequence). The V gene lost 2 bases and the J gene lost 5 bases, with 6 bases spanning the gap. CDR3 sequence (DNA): TGTGCCAGCAGTTTAAAAATGACCGGGGAGCTGTTTTTT. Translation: CASSLKMTGELFF.

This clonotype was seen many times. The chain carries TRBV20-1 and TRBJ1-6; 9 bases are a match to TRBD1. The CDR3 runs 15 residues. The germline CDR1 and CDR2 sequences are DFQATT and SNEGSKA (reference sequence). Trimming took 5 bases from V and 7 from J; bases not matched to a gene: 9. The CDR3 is CSAGGQTGGNSPLHF. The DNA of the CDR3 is TGCAGTGCTGGCGGACAGACAGGGGGGAATTCACCCCTCCACTTT.

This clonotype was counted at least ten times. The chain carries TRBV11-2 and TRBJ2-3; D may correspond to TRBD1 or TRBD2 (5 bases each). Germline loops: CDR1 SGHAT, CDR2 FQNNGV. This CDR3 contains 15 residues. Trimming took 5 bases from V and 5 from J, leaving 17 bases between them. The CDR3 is CASSLRDGGLDTQYF. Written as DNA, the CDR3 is TGTGCCAGCAGCCTCCGGGACGGAGGCTTAGATACGCAGTATTTT.

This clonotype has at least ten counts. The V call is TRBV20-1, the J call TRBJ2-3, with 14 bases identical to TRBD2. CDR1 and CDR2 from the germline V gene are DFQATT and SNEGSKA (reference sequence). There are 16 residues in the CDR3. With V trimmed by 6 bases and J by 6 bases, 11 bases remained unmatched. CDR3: CSAPPTSGGDSDTQYF. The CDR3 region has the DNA TGCAGTGCCCCACCGACTAGCGGGGGGGATTCGGATACGCAGTATTTT.

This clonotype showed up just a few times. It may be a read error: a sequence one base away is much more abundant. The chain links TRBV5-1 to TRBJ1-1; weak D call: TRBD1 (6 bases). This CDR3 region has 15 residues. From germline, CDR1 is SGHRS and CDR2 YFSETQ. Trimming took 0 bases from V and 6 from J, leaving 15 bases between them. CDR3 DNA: TGCGCCAGCAGCTTGGTACTGGGGGCGCGGGCTGAAGCTTTCTTT. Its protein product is CASSLVLGARAEAFF.

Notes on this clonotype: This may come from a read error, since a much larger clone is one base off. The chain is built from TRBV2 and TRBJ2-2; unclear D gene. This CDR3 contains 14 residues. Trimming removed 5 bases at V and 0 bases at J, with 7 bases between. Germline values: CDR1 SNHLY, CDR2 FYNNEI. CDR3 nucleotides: TGTGCCAGCAGTCAGAGTTCGAACACCGGGGAGCTGTTTTTT. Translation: CASSQSSNTGELFF. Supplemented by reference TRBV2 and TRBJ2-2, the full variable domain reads EPEVTQTPSHQVTQMGQEVILRCVPISNHLYFYWYRQILGQKVEFLVSFYNNEISEKSEIFDDQFSVERPDGSNFTLKIRSTKLEDSAMYFCASSQSSNTGELFFGEGSRLTVL.

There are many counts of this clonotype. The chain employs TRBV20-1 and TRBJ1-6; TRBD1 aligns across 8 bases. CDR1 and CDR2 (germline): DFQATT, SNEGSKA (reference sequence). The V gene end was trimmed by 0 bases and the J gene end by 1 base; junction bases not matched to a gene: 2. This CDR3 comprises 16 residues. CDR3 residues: CSARDRQGSYNSPLHF. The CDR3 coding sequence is TGCAGTGCTAGAGATCGACAGGGGTCCTATAATTCACCCCTCCACTTT.

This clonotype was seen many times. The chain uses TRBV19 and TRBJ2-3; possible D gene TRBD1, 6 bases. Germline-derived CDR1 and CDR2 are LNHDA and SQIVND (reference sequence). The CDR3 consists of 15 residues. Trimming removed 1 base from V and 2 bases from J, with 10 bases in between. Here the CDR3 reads CASSIVDRHTDTQYF. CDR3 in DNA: TGTGCCAGTAGTATAGTTGACAGGCACACAGATACGCAGTATTTT.

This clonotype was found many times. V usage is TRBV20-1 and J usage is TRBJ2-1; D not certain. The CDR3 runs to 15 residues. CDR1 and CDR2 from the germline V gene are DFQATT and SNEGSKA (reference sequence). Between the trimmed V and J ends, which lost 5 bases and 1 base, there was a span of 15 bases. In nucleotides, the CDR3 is TGCAGTGCTCGACGCAGCGAAGGGTCCTACAATGAGCAGTTCTTC. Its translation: CSARRSEGSYNEQFF.

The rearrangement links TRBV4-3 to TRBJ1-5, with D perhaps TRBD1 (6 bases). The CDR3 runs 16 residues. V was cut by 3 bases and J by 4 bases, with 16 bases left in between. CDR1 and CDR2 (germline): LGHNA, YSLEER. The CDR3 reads CASSQALDRINQPQHF. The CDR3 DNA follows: TGCGCCAGCAGCCAGGCCTTGGACAGAATTAATCAGCCCCAGCATTTT.

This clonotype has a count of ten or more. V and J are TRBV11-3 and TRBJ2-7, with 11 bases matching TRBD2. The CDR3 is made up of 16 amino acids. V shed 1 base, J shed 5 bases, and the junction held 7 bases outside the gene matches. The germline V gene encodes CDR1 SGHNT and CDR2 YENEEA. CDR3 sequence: CASSLGPRGLADEQYF. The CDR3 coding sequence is TGTGCCAGCAGCTTAGGACCCAGGGGACTAGCGGACGAGCAGTACTTC. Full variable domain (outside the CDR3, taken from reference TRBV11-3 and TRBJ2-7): EAGVVQSPRYKIIEKKQPVAFWCNPISGHNTLYWYLQNLGQGPELLIRYENEEAVDDSQLPKDRFSAERLKGVDSTLKIQPAELGDSAVYLCASSLGPRGLADEQYFGPGTRLTVT.

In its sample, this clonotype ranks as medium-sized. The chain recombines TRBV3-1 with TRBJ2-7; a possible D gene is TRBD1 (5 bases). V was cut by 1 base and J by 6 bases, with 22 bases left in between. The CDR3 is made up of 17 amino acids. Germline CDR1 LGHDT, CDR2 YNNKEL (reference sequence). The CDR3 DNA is TGTGCCAGCAGCCAAGGGGCAGGGTTATGGTCTTCGGTCGAGCAGTACTTC. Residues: CASSQGAGLWSSVEQYF.

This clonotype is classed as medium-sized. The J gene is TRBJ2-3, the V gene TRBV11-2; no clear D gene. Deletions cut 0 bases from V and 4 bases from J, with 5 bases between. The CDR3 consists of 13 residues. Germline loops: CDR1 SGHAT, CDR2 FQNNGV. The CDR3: CASSLDPADTQYF. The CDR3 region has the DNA TGTGCCAGCAGCTTAGATCCAGCAGATACGCAGTATTTT.

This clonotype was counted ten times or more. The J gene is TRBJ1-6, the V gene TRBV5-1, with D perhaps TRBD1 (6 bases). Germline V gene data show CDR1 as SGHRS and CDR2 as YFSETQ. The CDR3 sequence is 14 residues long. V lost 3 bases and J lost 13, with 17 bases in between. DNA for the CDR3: TGCGCCAGCAGCTACTACCGAGGGGGGAGCCCCCTCCACTTT. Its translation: CASSYYRGGSPLHF.

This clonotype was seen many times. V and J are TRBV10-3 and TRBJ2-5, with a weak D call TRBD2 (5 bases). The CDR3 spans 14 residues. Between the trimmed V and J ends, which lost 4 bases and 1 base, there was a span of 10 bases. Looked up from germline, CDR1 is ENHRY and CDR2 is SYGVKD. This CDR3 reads CAISVIGSQETQYF. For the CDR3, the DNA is TGTGCCATCAGTGTTATAGGGAGCCAAGAGACCCAGTACTTC.

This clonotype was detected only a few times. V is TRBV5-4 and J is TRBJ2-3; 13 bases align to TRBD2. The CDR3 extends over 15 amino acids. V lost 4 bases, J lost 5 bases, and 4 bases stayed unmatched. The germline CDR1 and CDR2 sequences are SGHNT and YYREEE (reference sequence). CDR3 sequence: CASSTSGGALDTQYF. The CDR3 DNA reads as TGTGCCAGCAGCACTAGCGGGGGGGCCTTAGATACGCAGTATTTT.